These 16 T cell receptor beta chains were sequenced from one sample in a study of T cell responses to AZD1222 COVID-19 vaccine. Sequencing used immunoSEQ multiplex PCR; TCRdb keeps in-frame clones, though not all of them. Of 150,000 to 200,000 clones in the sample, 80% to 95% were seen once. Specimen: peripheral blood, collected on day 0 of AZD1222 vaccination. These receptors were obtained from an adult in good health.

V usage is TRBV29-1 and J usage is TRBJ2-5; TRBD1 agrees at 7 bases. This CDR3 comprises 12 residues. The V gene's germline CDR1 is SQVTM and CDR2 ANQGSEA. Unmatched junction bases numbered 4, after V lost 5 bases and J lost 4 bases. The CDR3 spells CSVSSGGETQYF. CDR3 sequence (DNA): TGCAGCGTTTCTTCAGGGGGAGAGACCCAGTACTTC. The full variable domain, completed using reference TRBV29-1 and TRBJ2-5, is SAVISQKPSRDICQRGTSLTIQCQVDSQVTMMFWYRQQPGQSLTLIATANQGSEATYESGFVIDKFPISRPNLTFSTLTVSNMSPEDSSIYLCSVSSGGETQYFGPGTRLLVL.

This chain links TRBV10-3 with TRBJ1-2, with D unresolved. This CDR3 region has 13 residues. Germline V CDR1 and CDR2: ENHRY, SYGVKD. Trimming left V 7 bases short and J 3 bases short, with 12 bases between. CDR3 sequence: CAINNAGHYGYTF. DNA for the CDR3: TGTGCCATCAATAACGCAGGCCACTATGGCTACACCTTC.

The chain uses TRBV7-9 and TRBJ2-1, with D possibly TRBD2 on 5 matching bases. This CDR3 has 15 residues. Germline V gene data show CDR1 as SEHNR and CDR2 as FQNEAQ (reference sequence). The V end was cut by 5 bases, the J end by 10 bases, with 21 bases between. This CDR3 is CASSPSGLKLGEQFF. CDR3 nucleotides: TGTGCCAGCAGCCCATCAGGACTGAAACTAGGGGAGCAGTTCTTC.

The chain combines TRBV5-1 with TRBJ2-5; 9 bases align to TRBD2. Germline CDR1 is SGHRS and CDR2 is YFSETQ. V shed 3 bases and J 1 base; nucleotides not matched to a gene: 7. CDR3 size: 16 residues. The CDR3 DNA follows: TGCGCCAGCAGCTCGGACCTTAGCGGGGGCCAAGAGACCCAGTACTTC. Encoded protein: CASSSDLSGGQETQYF.

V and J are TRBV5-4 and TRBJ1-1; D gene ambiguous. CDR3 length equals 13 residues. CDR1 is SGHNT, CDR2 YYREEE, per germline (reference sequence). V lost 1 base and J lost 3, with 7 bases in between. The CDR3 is CASSLSGDTEAFF. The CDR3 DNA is TGTGCCAGCAGCTTGAGTGGGGACACTGAAGCTTTCTTT. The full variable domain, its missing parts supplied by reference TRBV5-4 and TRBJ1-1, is ETGVTQSPTHLIKTRGQQVTLRCSSQSGHNTVSWYQQALGQGPQFIFQYYREEENGRGNFPPRFSGLQFPNYSSELNVNALELDDSALYLCASSLSGDTEAFFGQGTRLTVV.

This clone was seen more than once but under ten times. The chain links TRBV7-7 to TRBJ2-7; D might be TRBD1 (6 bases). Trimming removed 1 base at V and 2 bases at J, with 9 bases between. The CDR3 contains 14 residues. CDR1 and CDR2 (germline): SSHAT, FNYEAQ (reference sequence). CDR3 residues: CASSLDDRTYEQYF. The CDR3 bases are TGTGCCAGCAGCTTAGACGACAGGACCTACGAGCAGTACTTC.

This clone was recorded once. The CDR3 loop reads CASSYLLGAGELFF. The CDR3 nucleotides read TGTGCCAGCAGTTACCTCCTAGGGGCCGGGGAGCTGTTTTTT. The chain combines TRBV6-5 with TRBJ2-2; tentatively, D is TRBD1 (5 bases). The CDR3 loop spans 14 amino acids. Trimming removed 2 bases at V and 6 bases at J, with 10 bases between. The germline CDR1 and CDR2 sequences are MNHEY and SVGAGI.

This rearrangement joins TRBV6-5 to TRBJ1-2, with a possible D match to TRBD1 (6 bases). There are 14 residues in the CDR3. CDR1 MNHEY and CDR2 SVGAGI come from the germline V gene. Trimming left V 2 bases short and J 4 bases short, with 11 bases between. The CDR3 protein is CASSYGGAAYGYTF. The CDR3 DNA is TGTGCCAGCAGTTACGGGGGGGCGGCCTATGGCTACACCTTC.

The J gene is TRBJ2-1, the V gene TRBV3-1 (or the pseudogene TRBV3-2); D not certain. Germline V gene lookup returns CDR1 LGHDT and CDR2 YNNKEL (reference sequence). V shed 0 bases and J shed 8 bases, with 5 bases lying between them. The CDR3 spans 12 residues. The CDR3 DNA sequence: TGTGCCAGCAGCCAAGATCCCCATGAGCAGTTCTTC. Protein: CASSQDPHEQFF.

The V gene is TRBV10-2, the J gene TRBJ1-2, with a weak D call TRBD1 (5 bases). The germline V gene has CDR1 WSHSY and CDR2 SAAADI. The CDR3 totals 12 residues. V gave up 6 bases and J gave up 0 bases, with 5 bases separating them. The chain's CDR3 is CASRQANYGYTF. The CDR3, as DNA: TGCGCCAGCAGACAGGCTAACTATGGCTACACCTTC.

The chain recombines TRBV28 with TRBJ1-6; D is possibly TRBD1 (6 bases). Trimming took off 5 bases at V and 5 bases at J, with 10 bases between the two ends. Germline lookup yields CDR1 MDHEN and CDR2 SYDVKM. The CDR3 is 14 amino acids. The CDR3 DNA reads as TGTGCCAGCAGTATGGACAGCCATAATTCACCCCTCCACTTT. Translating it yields CASSMDSHNSPLHF.

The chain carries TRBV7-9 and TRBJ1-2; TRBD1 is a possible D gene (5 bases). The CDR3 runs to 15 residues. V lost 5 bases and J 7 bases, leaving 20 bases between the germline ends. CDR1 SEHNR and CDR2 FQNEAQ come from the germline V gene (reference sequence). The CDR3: CASSPQGRLLAGYTF. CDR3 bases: TGTGCCAGCAGCCCGCAGGGACGGTTGCTGGCTGGCTACACCTTC.

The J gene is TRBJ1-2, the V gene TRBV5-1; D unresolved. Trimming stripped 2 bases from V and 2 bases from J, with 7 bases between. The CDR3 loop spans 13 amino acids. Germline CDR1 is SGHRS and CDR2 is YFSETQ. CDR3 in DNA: TGCGCCAGCAGCTTATCTGGAAACTATGGCTACACCTTC. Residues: CASSLSGNYGYTF.

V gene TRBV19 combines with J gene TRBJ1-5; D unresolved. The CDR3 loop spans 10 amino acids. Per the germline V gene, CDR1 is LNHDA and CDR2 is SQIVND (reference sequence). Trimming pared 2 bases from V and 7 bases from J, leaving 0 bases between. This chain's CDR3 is CASSIQPQHF. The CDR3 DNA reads TGTGCCAGTAGTATACAGCCCCAGCATTTT.

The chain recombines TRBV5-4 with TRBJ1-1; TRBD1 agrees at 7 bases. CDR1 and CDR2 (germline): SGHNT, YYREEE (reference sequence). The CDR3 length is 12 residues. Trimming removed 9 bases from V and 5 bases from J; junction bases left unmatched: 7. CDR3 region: CATNRGRTEAFF. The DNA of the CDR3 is TGTGCCACGAACAGGGGACGGACTGAAGCTTTCTTT. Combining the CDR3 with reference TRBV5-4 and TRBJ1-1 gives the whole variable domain ETGVTQSPTHLIKTRGQQVTLRCSSQSGHNTVSWYQQALGQGPQFIFQYYREEENGRGNFPPRFSGLQFPNYSSELNVNALELDDSALYLCATNRGRTEAFFGQGTRLTVV.

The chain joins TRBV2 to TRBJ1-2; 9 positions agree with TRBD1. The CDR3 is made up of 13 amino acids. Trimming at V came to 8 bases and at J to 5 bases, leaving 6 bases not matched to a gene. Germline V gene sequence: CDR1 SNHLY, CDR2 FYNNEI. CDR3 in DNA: TGTGCCAGCGACCGGGACAGGGTTTATGGCTACACCTTC. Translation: CASDRDRVYGYTF.